A selection of T cell receptor beta chains follows, all from one sample in a study of cytomegalovirus exposure and HLA in healthy donors. This table comes from immunoSEQ multiplex PCR, and its TCRdb copy is limited to in-frame clones, with some not included. The sample records under 200,000 clones, 95% to 97% being singletons. Sequencing input: PBMCs. The receptors were sampled from a woman younger than 35 in good health and CMV-seronegative. CDR3s include the opening cysteine and the closing phenylalanine or tryptophan. D genes are given only for firm matches. Size tells how often a clone was seen (once, few, many) or the class of an expanded clone, and some rows leave it out.

abundance	d_gene	j_gene	v_gene	len	CDR3nt	CDR3aa
-	TRBD2	TRBJ2-5	TRBV19	16	TGTGCCAGTAGTATAGATCCCAGCGGGGGAAGAGAGACCCAGTACTTC	CASSIDPSGGRETQYF
-	-	TRBJ1-5	TRBV6-5	13	TGTGCCAGCAGTGGGGACAAGGGTCAGCCCCAGCATTTT	CASSGDKGQPQHF
-	-	TRBJ1-5	TRBV18	16	TGTGCCAGCTCACCACTTGGCGGGAGAAGCAATCAGCCCCAGCATTTT	CASSPLGGRSNQPQHF
-	TRBD2	TRBJ2-5	TRBV15	15	TGTGCCACCGGGGGGGGAGGGGACCTACTAGAGACCCAGTACTTC	CATGGGGDLLETQYF
few	-	TRBJ2-1	TRBV4-1	14	TGCGCCAGCAGCGATAGAGCTTCCTACAATGAGCAGTTCTTC	CASSDRASYNEQFF
-	TRBD1	TRBJ2-7	TRBV6-1	15	TGTGCCAGCAGTGAGCCGGGACAGGGTTCCTACGAGCAGTACTTC	CASSEPGQGSYEQYF
-	-	TRBJ1-2	TRBV9	15	TGTGCCAGCAGCGACGAACCGGGCGGGACGGGTGGCTACACCTTC	CASSDEPGGTGGYTF
-	-	TRBJ2-3	TRBV27	16	TGTGCCAGCAGTTTACGGCCAGGGCTTAGCACAGATACGCAGTATTTT	CASSLRPGLSTDTQYF
once	-	TRBJ2-7	TRBV4-3	13	TGCGCCAGCAGCCGGCACACCTTCTACGAGCAGTACTTC	CASSRHTFYEQYF
-	-	TRBJ1-6	TRBV6-5	12	TGTGCCAGCAGTTATCTCAATTCACCCCTCCACTTT	CASSYLNSPLHF
-	-	TRBJ2-3	TRBV12-5	13	TGTGCTAGTGGTTTGCGGGGGTCAGATACGCAGTATTTT	CASGLRGSDTQYF
-	-	TRBJ1-1	TRBV7-2	14	TGTGCCAGCAGCCTCCTCAGGGGCAGGTCTGAAGCTTTCTTT	CASSLLRGRSEAFF
-	TRBD2	TRBJ2-1	TRBV5-1	18	TGCGCCAGCAGCTTACGCGGGACTAGCGGGGGCGGCTACAATGAGCAGTTCTTC	CASSLRGTSGGGYNEQFF
-	TRBD2	TRBJ2-7	TRBV7-9	17	TGTGCCAGCAGCTTAGGCCCAACTAGCGGGGGGGCCTACGAGCAGTACTTC	CASSLGPTSGGAYEQYF
-	TRBD1	TRBJ1-1	TRBV18	14	TGTGCCAGCACCCGGGACAGGTTGAACACTGAAGCTTTCTTT	CASTRDRLNTEAFF
-	-	TRBJ2-5	TRBV7-9	15	TGTGCCAGCAGCAGAAAAGCGGGCGTGCAAGAGACCCAGTACTTC	CASSRKAGVQETQYF
-	-	TRBJ2-5	TRBV7-8	17	TGTGCCAGCAGCTTAATTAATCCGGGAAGGTTTGGAGAGACCCAGTACTTC	CASSLINPGRFGETQYF
-	-	TRBJ1-1	TRBV15	15	TGTGCCACCAGCAGAGATCGGTACACGGGGACTGAAGCTTTCTTT	CATSRDRYTGTEAFF
-	-	TRBJ1-4	TRBV7-2	16	TGTGCCAGCAGCTTAGGCGCAGGGTTTGATCCCCAAAAACTGTTTTTT	CASSLGAGFDPQKLFF
-	TRBD2	TRBJ2-3	TRBV4-2	16	TGTGCCAGCAGCCTAACTAGCGGGGGGACCACAGATACGCAGTATTTT	CASSLTSGGTTDTQYF
-	TRBD1	TRBJ1-1	TRBV5-6	15	TGTGCCAGCAGTTATGCCGGGACAGGTTATACTGAAGCTTTCTTT	CASSYAGTGYTEAFF
-	-	TRBJ2-2	TRBV10-1	16	TGCGCCAGCAGTGAGTCGAGGACACCCAACACCGGGGAGCTGTTTTTT	CASSESRTPNTGELFF
-	-	TRBJ1-3	TRBV18	16	TGTGCCAGCTCACCGGAGCAAATCAACTCTGGAAACACCATATATTTT	CASSPEQINSGNTIYF
-	TRBD2	TRBJ2-3	TRBV5-4	16	TGTGCCAGCAGCTTGGGTCTAGCGGGGGGCACAGATACGCAGTATTTT	CASSLGLAGGTDTQYF
-	-	TRBJ1-1	TRBV29-1	13	TGCAGCGACAATACAGGCCGGAACACTGAAGCTTTCTTT	CSDNTGRNTEAFF
-	TRBD1	TRBJ2-7	TRBV4-3	15	TGCGCCAGCAGCCAGGGCTGGACAGGGGATTACGAGCAGTACTTC	CASSQGWTGDYEQYF
-	-	TRBJ2-1	TRBV5-1	15	TGCGCCAGCAGCCCGGGGGATGTTGGCTACAATGAGCAGTTCTTC	CASSPGDVGYNEQFF
-	-	TRBJ1-2	TRBV7-2	13	TGTGCCAGCAGTCTCGACAGCCTCTATGGCTACACCTTC	CASSLDSLYGYTF
once	-	TRBJ2-7	TRBV18	13	TGTGCCAGCTCACCGACAGGACGCTACGAGCAGTACTTC	CASSPTGRYEQYF
-	TRBD1	TRBJ1-5	TRBV4-1	16	TGCGCCAGCAGCCAAGTGTGGGACAGGGGCAATCAGCCCCAGCATTTT	CASSQVWDRGNQPQHF
-	-	TRBJ1-3	TRBV4-1	14	TGCGCCAGCAGCCAAGATCCCGGTTCCAACACCATATATTTT	CASSQDPGSNTIYF
-	-	TRBJ1-5	TRBV27	16	TGTGCCAGCAGTTTACGTTCAGAGGATAGCAATCAGCCCCAGCATTTT	CASSLRSEDSNQPQHF
-	-	TRBJ2-1	TRBV4-3	14	TGCGCCAGCAGCCAAGAACTTGGGAGTCATGAGCAGTTCTTC	CASSQELGSHEQFF
-	-	TRBJ1-1	TRBV9	13	TGTGCCAGCAGCCCCGGGGGGAACACTGAAGCTTTCTTT	CASSPGGNTEAFF
-	TRBD1	TRBJ2-7	TRBV11-2	15	TGTGCCAGCAGGCGTCCGGGACAGAACTCCTACGAGCAGTACTTC	CASRRPGQNSYEQYF